One and the same sample provided the 19 T cell receptor beta chains below, sequenced in a study of blood T cell repertoires in COVID-19. Some clones are missing from TCRdb's copy, which holds only in-frame ones; the method was immunoSEQ multiplex PCR. The profile shows hundreds of thousands of clones, approximately 91% of them singletons. Specimen: peripheral blood. All receptors come from a woman aged 25 to 39 with COVID-19, enrolled during active disease.

The chain joins TRBV28 to TRBJ2-3; 16 nucleotides line up with TRBD2. Germline V CDR1 and CDR2: MDHEN, SYDVKM. This CDR3 region has 21 residues. The V gene end was trimmed by 0 bases and the J gene end by 6 bases; junction bases not matched to a gene: 15. The DNA for the CDR3 is TGTGCCAGCAGTTTATGGCCGGGGACTAGCGGGAGGGCCGGAGAAGAGGATACGCAGTATTTT. Its protein product is CASSLWPGTSGRAGEEDTQYF.

This sequence joins TRBV6-5 and TRBJ2-3, with D hard to call. Germline V gene lookup returns CDR1 MNHEY and CDR2 SVGAGI. This CDR3 is built from 15 residues. V lost 7 bases, J lost 0 bases, and 14 bases lay in between. The CDR3 DNA reads as TGTGCCAGCATTAGAAAGAGCTTTAGCACAGATACGCAGTATTTT. Its translation is CASIRKSFSTDTQYF.

This clone was recorded a few times. The J gene is TRBJ2-7, the V gene TRBV6-2 or TRBV6-3; no clear D gene. The germline V gene encodes CDR1 MNHEY and CDR2 SVGEGT. This CDR3 is 14 amino acids long. The V gene lost 0 bases and the J gene lost 0 bases, with 6 bases spanning the gap. CDR3 region: CASSYSSSSYEQYF. CDR3 DNA: TGTGCCAGCAGTTACTCTAGCAGCTCCTACGAGCAGTACTTC.

The rearrangement links TRBV5-8 to TRBJ1-6; perhaps TRBD1 as D (5 bases). The CDR3 loop spans 11 amino acids. In germline, CDR1 is SGHTS, CDR2 YDEGEE. Deletions cut 4 bases from V and 13 bases from J, with 9 bases between. CDR3 residues: CASSPRGPLHF. The CDR3 DNA follows: TGTGCCAGCAGCCCACGGGGGCCCCTCCACTTT.

This clone was counted only a few times. The chain uses TRBV5-1 and TRBJ2-7, with 8 bases that match TRBD1. This CDR3 is built from 14 residues. The germline V gene encodes CDR1 SGHRS and CDR2 YFSETQ. The V segment lost 3 bases and the J segment 2 bases; nucleotides outside the gene matches: 4. The CDR3 DNA reads TGCGCCAGCAGCTACGGACAGGGTACCTACGAGCAGTACTTC. Amino acid sequence: CASSYGQGTYEQYF. The whole variable domain, remainder taken from reference TRBV5-1 and TRBJ2-7, is KAGVTQTPRYLIKTRGQQVTLSCSPISGHRSVSWYQQTPGQGLQFLFEYFSETQRNKGNFPGRFSGRQFSNSRSEMNVSTLELGDSALYLCASSYGQGTYEQYFGPGTRLTVT.

This chain links TRBV18 with TRBJ2-4, with D possibly being TRBD2 (6 bases). The CDR3 covers 17 residues. In germline, CDR1 is KGHSH, CDR2 LQKENI. Trimming pared 4 bases from V and 0 bases from J, leaving 16 bases between. For the CDR3, the DNA is TGTGCCAGCTCACTTAACTGGAGGGAACTAGCCAAAAACATTCAGTACTTC. The encoded protein is CASSLNWRELAKNIQYF.

The chain has TRBV9 and TRBJ2-3; 8 bases are shared with TRBD2. Germline-derived CDR1 and CDR2 are SGDLS and YYNGEE. The CDR3 sequence is 14 residues long. V was pared by 3 bases and J by 8 bases, with 8 bases of the junction left unmatched. CDR3 sequence reads: CASSGSGTLITQYF. CDR3 sequence (DNA): TGTGCCAGCAGCGGTAGCGGGACCCTTATTACGCAGTATTTT.

The chain carries TRBV19 and TRBJ2-2, with a weak D call TRBD2 (5 bases). Germline-derived CDR1 and CDR2 are LNHDA and SQIVND (reference sequence). This CDR3 comprises 16 residues. The germline V and J ends were trimmed by 3 bases and 2 bases, with 13 bases remaining between them. CDR3 region: CASSMVLAFNTGELFF. The DNA of the CDR3 is TGTGCCAGTAGTATGGTCCTAGCATTCAACACCGGGGAGCTGTTTTTT. The full variable domain, completed using reference TRBV19 and TRBJ2-2, is DGGITQSPKYLFRKEGQNVTLSCEQNLNHDAMYWYRQDPGQGLRLIYYSQIVNDFQKGDIAEGYSVSREKKESFPLTVTSAQKNPTAFYLCASSMVLAFNTGELFFGEGSRLTVL.

V usage is TRBV3-1 (or the pseudogene TRBV3-2) and J usage is TRBJ1-4, with 12 bases lining up with TRBD1. Germline CDR1 reads LGHDT; CDR2 reads YNNKEL (reference sequence). V dropped 1 base and J dropped 8; count of bases not matched to a gene: 2. The CDR3 sequence is 15 residues long. CDR3 DNA: TGTGCCAGCAGCCAAGTCGGGACAGGGGGCGAAAAACTGTTTTTT. Translation gives CASSQVGTGGEKLFF.

V usage is TRBV9 and J usage is TRBJ1-2; 8 bases map to TRBD1. The CDR3 is 18 amino acids. CDR1 is SGDLS and CDR2 is YYNGEE in the germline V gene. V lost 4 bases, J lost 1 base, and 15 bases stayed unmatched. CDR3 DNA sequence: TGTGCCAGCAGCACTCGTCCCGGGACAGGACTCTTTAACTATGGCTACACCTTC. Its translation is CASSTRPGTGLFNYGYTF.

This clone was detected a few times. CDR3 sequence: CASSLFGGGSYEQYF. For the CDR3, the DNA is TGTGCCAGCAGTTTATTTGGCGGAGGGAGCTACGAGCAGTACTTC. This chain joins TRBV28 and TRBJ2-7; perhaps TRBD2 as D (6 bases). Looked up from germline, CDR1 is MDHEN and CDR2 is SYDVKM. Trimming stripped 1 base from V and 3 bases from J, with 13 bases between. This CDR3 spans 15 amino acids.

CDR3 loop: CSVETGQGIDEQYF. As DNA, the CDR3 is TGCAGCGTTGAAACAGGACAGGGAATCGACGAGCAGTACTTC. The J gene is TRBJ2-7, the V gene TRBV29-1; the match to TRBD1 covers 8 bases. CDR1 and CDR2 from the germline V gene are SQVTM and ANQGSEA. The CDR3 spans 14 residues. V was pared by 2 bases and J by 5 bases, with 8 bases of the junction left unmatched.

This clone was observed a few times. The chain combines TRBV18 with TRBJ2-7; D is uncertain. Germline loops: CDR1 KGHSH, CDR2 LQKENI. The CDR3 runs 17 residues. V was clipped by 3 bases and J by 6 bases, with 24 bases between them. Here the CDR3 DNA reads TGTGCCAGCTCACCCATCTCATATGGCTCTTCTTTTTCCGAGCAGTACTTC. It encodes CASSPISYGSSFSEQYF.

Only one count was recorded for this clone. The chain carries TRBV7-2 and TRBJ2-6, with a weak D call TRBD2 (5 bases). Trimming cost V 5 bases and J 2 bases, with 10 bases left between them. CDR3 length: 15 amino acids. Germline V gives CDR1 SGHTA, CDR2 FQGNSA. The CDR3 sequence is CASSPLVTGANVLTF. CDR3 DNA: TGTGCCAGCAGCCCACTAGTCACTGGGGCCAACGTCCTGACTTTC.

Here the CDR3 DNA reads TGCGCCAGCAGCCAAGGGACAGGAAGCTCCTACGAGCAGTACTTC. Encoded protein: CASSQGTGSSYEQYF. The gene calls are TRBV4-1 and TRBJ2-7, with 7 bases identical to TRBD1. The CDR3 is made up of 15 amino acids. Germline-derived CDR1 and CDR2 are MGHRA and YSYEKL. The trim removed 1 base at V and 0 bases at J, leaving 3 bases unmatched.

The chain uses TRBV5-1 and TRBJ2-1; TRBD2 aligns across 10 bases. This CDR3 is 15 amino acids long. With V trimmed by 1 base and J by 5 bases, 3 bases remained unmatched. The germline V gene has CDR1 SGHRS and CDR2 YFSETQ. CDR3 bases: TGCGCCAGCAGCTTGCCTAGCGGGAGACACAATGAGCAGTTCTTC. Its protein product is CASSLPSGRHNEQFF.

The chain is built from TRBV7-2 and TRBJ1-2; a possible D gene is TRBD1 (6 bases). Per the germline V gene, CDR1 is SGHTA and CDR2 is FQGNSA. Trimming removed 3 bases from V and 7 bases from J, with 21 bases in between. The CDR3 totals 16 residues. The CDR3 region is CASSLIGDTKTSGYTF. The CDR3 DNA is TGTGCCAGCAGCTTGATAGGGGACACTAAAACTTCTGGCTACACCTTC.

The V and J genes are TRBV28 and TRBJ2-1; D may be TRBD1 (7 bases). This CDR3 contains 12 residues. CDR1 is MDHEN and CDR2 is SYDVKM in the germline V gene. With 7 bases removed from V and 8 bases from J, the gap between germline ends came to 12 bases. The CDR3 DNA is TGTGCCAGCACCCAGGGGGGCGATGAGCAGTTCTTC. Protein sequence: CASTQGGDEQFF.

The rearrangement joins TRBV5-4 to TRBJ1-2; maybe TRBD1 (6 bases). The germline CDR1 and CDR2 sequences are SGHNT and YYREEE (reference sequence). The CDR3 runs 15 residues. Trimming took off 5 bases at V and 4 bases at J, with 18 bases between the two ends. CDR3 amino acids: CASSSYRGAIYGYTF. The CDR3 nucleotides read TGTGCCAGCAGTTCGTACCGGGGGGCGATCTATGGCTACACCTTC.